These T cell receptor beta chains were read from a single sample in a study of T cells after yellow fever vaccination. Using its own MiXCR run on the 5' RACE reads, TCRdb lists one record per CDR3 protein. The table lists roughly 320,000 distinct CDR3 sequences, roughly 10% of them singletons, with about 3.5% in the top ten. Sequences were derived from CD4+ T cells sorted from PBMCs, sampled 45 days after the yellow fever booster vaccination. The source of these receptors is a man aged 18 to 35 who received the YFV17D yellow fever vaccine. Each CDR3 is given with its conserved first and last residue. The order of the fields is V gene, J gene, clone size, CDR3 protein. Part of the rows lack a size; the others show once, few, many or a class for expanded clones.

TRBV4-1	TRBJ1-2	few	CASSPLGVVGHYGYTF
TRBV18	TRBJ1-1	few	CASSRYEQGTNTEAFF
TRBV7-2	TRBJ2-5	few	CASSPELRQKTQYF
TRBV7-9	TRBJ2-5	few	CASSLRASGSETQYF
TRBV10-1	TRBJ2-3	few	CASSETGTYSTDTQYF
TRBV10-3	TRBJ2-1	NA	CAISAGDRVYNEQFF
TRBV29-1	TRBJ1-5	many	CSVVQGMNQPQHF
TRBV27	TRBJ1-2	many	CASSSLQGYYGYTF
TRBV5-1	TRBJ2-5	NA	CASSFGAAQETQYF
TRBV20-1	TRBJ1-5	few	CSARDLQGPNQPQHF
TRBV5-1	TRBJ2-7	few	CASAMGQGYYEQYF
TRBV27	TRBJ1-6	few	CASRPPPWGRGNSPLHF
TRBV9	TRBJ2-3	NA	CASTLGIVSTDTQYF
TRBV29-1	TRBJ1-4	NA	CSVARWRDEKLFF